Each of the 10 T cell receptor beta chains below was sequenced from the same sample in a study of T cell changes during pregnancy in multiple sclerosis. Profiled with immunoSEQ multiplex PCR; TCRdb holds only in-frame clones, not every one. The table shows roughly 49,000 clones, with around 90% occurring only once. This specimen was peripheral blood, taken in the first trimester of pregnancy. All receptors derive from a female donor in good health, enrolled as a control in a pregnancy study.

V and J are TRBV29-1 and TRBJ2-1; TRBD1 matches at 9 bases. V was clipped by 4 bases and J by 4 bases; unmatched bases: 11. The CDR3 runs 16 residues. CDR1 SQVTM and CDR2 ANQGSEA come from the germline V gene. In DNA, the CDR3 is TGCAGCGTTGTTGCGACAGGGGGTCCGGAATACAATGAGCAGTTCTTC. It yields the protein CSVVATGGPEYNEQFF.

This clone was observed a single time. The CDR3 sequence is CASSLGLAGYEQYF. The DNA for the CDR3 is TGTGCCAGCAGCTTAGGCCTAGCGGGATACGAGCAGTACTTC. V is TRBV13 and J is TRBJ2-7, with 9 bases lining up with TRBD2. In germline, CDR1 is PRHDT, CDR2 FYEKMQ (reference sequence). The ends lost 0 bases at V and 4 bases at J; junction bases unmatched: 1. The length of the CDR3 is 14 residues.

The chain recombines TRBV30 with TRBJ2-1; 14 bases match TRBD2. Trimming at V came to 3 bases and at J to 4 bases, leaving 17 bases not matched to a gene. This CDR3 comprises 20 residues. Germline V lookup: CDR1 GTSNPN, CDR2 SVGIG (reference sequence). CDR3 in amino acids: CAWREYLTSGRAYLYNEQFF. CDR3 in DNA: TGTGCCTGGAGGGAATATTTGACTAGCGGGAGGGCCTATCTGTACAATGAGCAGTTCTTC.

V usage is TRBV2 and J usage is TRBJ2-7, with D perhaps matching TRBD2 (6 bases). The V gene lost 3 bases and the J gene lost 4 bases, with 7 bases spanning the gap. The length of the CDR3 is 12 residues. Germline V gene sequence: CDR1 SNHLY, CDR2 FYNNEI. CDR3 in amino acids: CASSEGGYEQYF. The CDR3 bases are TGTGCCAGCAGTGAGGGGGGTTACGAGCAGTACTTC.

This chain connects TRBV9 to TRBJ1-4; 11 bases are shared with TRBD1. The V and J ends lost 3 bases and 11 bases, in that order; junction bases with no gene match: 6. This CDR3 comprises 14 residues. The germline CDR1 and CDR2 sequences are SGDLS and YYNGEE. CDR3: CASSASGTGGKLFF. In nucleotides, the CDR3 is TGTGCCAGCAGCGCCTCCGGGACAGGGGGGAAACTGTTTTTT. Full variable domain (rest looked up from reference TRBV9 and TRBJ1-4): DSGVTQTPKHLITATGQRVTLRCSPRSGDLSVYWYQQSLDQGLQFLIQYYNGEERAKGNILERFSAQQFPDLHSELNLSSLELGDSALYFCASSASGTGGKLFFGSGTQLSVL.

The CDR3 loop reads CASSISRDYGYTF. The CDR3 nucleotides read TGTGCCAGTAGTATTAGTAGAGACTATGGCTACACCTTC. The chain uses TRBV19 and TRBJ1-2; D uncertain. The CDR3 sequence is 13 residues long. V was cut by 3 bases and J by 3 bases, with 8 bases left in between. Germline lookup yields CDR1 LNHDA and CDR2 SQIVND (reference sequence).

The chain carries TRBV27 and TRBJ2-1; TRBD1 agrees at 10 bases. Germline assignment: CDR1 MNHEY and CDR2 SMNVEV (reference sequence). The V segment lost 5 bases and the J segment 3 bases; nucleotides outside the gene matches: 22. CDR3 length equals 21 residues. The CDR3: CASSLAVGTGVPISNYNEQFF. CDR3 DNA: TGTGCCAGCAGTCTAGCGGTCGGGACAGGGGTGCCCATTTCGAACTACAATGAGCAGTTCTTC.

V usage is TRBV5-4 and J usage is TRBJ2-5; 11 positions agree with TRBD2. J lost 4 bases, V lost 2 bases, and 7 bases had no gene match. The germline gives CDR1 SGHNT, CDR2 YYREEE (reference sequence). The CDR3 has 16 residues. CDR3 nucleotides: TGTGCCAGCAGCTTCCCCGGACTAGCGGGTTCAGAGACCCAGTACTTC. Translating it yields CASSFPGLAGSETQYF.

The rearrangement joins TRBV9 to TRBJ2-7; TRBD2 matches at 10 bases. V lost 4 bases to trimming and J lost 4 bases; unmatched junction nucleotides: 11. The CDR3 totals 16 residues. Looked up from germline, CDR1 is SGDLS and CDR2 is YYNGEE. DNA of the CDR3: TGTGCCAGCAGCCTCGGACTAGCGGCATCTACTTACGAGCAGTACTTC. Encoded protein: CASSLGLAASTYEQYF.

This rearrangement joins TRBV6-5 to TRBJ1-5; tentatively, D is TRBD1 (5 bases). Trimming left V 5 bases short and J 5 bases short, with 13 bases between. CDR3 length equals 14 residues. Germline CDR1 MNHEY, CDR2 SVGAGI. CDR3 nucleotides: TGTGCCAGCAGTCCGAAGGGGTCAGATCAGCCCCAGCATTTT. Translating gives CASSPKGSDQPQHF.